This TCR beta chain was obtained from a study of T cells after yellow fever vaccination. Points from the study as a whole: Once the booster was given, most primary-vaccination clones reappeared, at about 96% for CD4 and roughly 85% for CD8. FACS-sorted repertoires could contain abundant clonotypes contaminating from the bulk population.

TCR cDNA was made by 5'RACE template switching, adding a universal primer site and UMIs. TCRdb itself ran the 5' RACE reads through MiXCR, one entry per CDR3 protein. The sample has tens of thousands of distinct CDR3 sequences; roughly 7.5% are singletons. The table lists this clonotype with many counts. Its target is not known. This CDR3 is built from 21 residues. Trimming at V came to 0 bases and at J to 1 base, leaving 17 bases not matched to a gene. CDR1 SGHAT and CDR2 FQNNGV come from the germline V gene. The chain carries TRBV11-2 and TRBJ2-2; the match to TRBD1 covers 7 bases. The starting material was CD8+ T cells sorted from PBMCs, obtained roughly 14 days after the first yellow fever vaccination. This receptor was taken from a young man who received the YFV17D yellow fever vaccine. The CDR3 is CASSLDVFGQEFPGNTGELFF. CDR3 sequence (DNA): TGTGCCAGCAGCTTAGATGTCTTTGGACAGGAGTTCCCGGGGAACACCGGGGAGCTGTTTTTT.